Listed here are 17 T cell receptor beta chains from one sample, sequenced in a study of human T cells and chemical hapten exposure (dated by TCRdb to 2020 to 2023). Libraries were built with RACE. Sequenced on a NextSeq 500. The public reads were reanalyzed by TCRdb: fastp trimming at Q25, MiXCR alignment, in-frame beta chains only. A single entry per CDR3 protein holds the most common genes and DNA from its merged rows. This sample is represented by a few hundred thousand distinct CDR3 sequences; over 5% of them were singletons. About 8.7% of the sample belongs to the ten largest clones. The label giving this sample's time point can be read as: pre-sensitization, week 0. The treatment or condition label of this sample denotes: therapeutic diphenylcyclopropenone sensitization with weekly scalp DPC. The starting material was whole blood, obtained in connection with sensitization to the hapten diphenylcyclopropenone (DPC). Every receptor here comes from a woman under 30 with alopecia areata. Some clones in this sample may be carry-over from other donors' samples.

This clonotype was recorded a few times. The chain is built from TRBV29-1 and TRBJ2-1; D is perhaps TRBD2 (6 bases). Trimming took 4 bases from V and 2 from J, leaving 6 bases between them. Germline V gene sequence: CDR1 SQVTM, CDR2 ANQGSEA. CDR3 size: 12 residues. The chain's CDR3 is CSVGGAYNEQFF. CDR3 bases: TGCAGCGTTGGGGGGGCCTACAATGAGCAGTTCTTC.

This sequence joins TRBV28 and TRBJ1-5, with D perhaps TRBD1 (6 bases). In germline, CDR1 is MDHEN, CDR2 SYDVKM. This CDR3 region has 13 residues. The germline V and J ends were trimmed by 7 bases and 5 bases, with 12 bases remaining between them. This chain's CDR3 is CASTWGPDQPQHF. The CDR3, as DNA: TGTGCCAGCACCTGGGGGCCCGATCAGCCCCAGCATTTT.

This clonotype was picked up a small number of times. The chain joins TRBV7-2 to TRBJ1-6; 8 bases line up with TRBD1. CDR1 and CDR2 (germline): SGHTA, FQGNSA. V lost 1 base, J lost 9 bases, and 2 bases stayed unmatched. The CDR3 sequence is 14 residues long. In nucleotides, the CDR3 is TGTGCCAGCAGCTTAGACAGGGGGTTTTCACCCCTCCACTTT. Its protein is CASSLDRGFSPLHF. The full variable domain, rest sourced from reference TRBV7-2 and TRBJ1-6, is GAGVSQSPSNKVTEKGKDVELRCDPISGHTALYWYRQSLGQGLEFLIYFQGNSAPDKSGLPSDRFSAERTGGSVSTLTIQRTQQEDSAVYLCASSLDRGFSPLHFGNGTRLTVT.

In this sample, this clonotype turned up a few times. The chain uses TRBV5-1 and TRBJ1-1, with D possibly being TRBD1 (5 bases). The CDR3 length is 14 residues. V was cut by 0 bases and J by 12 bases, with 18 bases left in between. Germline V lookup: CDR1 SGHRS, CDR2 YFSETQ. CDR3 DNA sequence: TGCGCCAGCAGCTTGGGTGTACAGGTGGATGAGACTTTCTTT. This codes for CASSLGVQVDETFF.

This clonotype was recorded many times. The chain joins TRBV2 to TRBJ1-1; the D is unclear. Germline CDR1 SNHLY, CDR2 FYNNEI. The V end lost 7 bases, the J end lost 2 bases, and 11 bases lay between the germline ends. CDR3 length: 13 amino acids. CDR3 region: CASKRSVNTEAFF. For the CDR3, the DNA is TGTGCCAGCAAAAGGTCCGTTAACACTGAAGCTTTCTTT.

This clonotype was seen at least ten times. The CDR3 coding sequence is TGTGCCAGCAGTTACTCGTCTAGCGGGGGGGCCATCGAGCAGTACTTC. It yields the protein CASSYSSSGGAIEQYF. The rearrangement joins TRBV6-5 to TRBJ2-7; TRBD2 matches 12 bases. Germline CDR1 reads MNHEY; CDR2 reads SVGAGI. Trimming at V came to 0 bases and at J to 6 bases, leaving 6 bases not matched to a gene. This CDR3 comprises 16 residues.

This clonotype was observed a few times. The CDR3, as DNA: TGCGCCAGCAGCCAAGAGTTAGGGTCTGGGGCCAACGTCCTGACTTTC. It codes for CASSQELGSGANVLTF. The chain recombines TRBV4-3 with TRBJ2-6; D uncertain. This CDR3 comprises 16 residues. V lost 0 bases and J 1 base, leaving 7 bases between the germline ends. In germline, CDR1 is LGHNA, CDR2 YSLEER.

In this sample, this clonotype turned up a few times. The genes are TRBV21-1 and TRBJ2-2; the table's TRBD1 call for D was not verified on the DNA. TRBV21-1 is a listed pseudogene. The CDR3 sequence is 15 residues long. The chain's CDR3 is CASSKGQGSTGELFF. The CDR3 DNA reads as TGTGCCAGCAGCAAAGGGCAGGGCAGCACCGGGGAGCTGTTTTTT.

This clonotype was found a few times. V is TRBV20-1 and J is TRBJ2-3; no definite D call. The germline gives CDR1 DFQATT, CDR2 SNEGSKA (reference sequence). This CDR3 is 13 amino acids long. The ends were cut back, 4 bases at V and 9 bases at J, with 17 bases in the middle. CDR3 sequence (DNA): TGCAGTGCTACCGGCCCCGCAGATGACACGCAGTATTTT. Amino acid sequence: CSATGPADDTQYF.

This clonotype was observed a few times. This chain connects TRBV5-1 to TRBJ1-2, with D possibly TRBD1 on 5 matching bases. V was clipped by 6 bases and J by 2 bases, with 11 bases between them. Germline V gives CDR1 SGHRS, CDR2 YFSETQ. The CDR3 has 13 amino acids. CDR3 nucleotide sequence: TGCGCCAGCAACATGGGGACCAACTATGGCTACACCTTC. Translating gives CASNMGTNYGYTF.

The sample holds a few counts of this clonotype. The chain has TRBV29-1 and TRBJ2-7; the match to TRBD1 covers 9 bases. V trimming: 5 bases; J trimming: 4 bases; junction bases outside the gene matches: 6. Germline V gives CDR1 SQVTM, CDR2 ANQGSEA. The CDR3 runs to 13 residues. CDR3 residues: CSVPVGQGYEQYF. CDR3 nucleotide sequence: TGCAGCGTTCCTGTCGGACAGGGGTACGAGCAGTACTTC.

This sequence joins TRBV12-5 and TRBJ2-7; D possibly uses TRBD1 or TRBD2 (5 bases each). In germline, CDR1 is LGHNT, CDR2 FRNRAP. This CDR3 region has 13 residues. V lost 4 bases, J lost 4 bases, and 11 bases lay in between. The CDR3 coding sequence is TGTGCTAGTGGTTCGGGGCAACCGTACGAGCAGTACTTC. As protein: CASGSGQPYEQYF.

There are many counts of this clonotype. One base away lies a much larger clone, so this may be a sequencing read error. The V call is TRBV12-3 or TRBV12-4, the J call TRBJ1-1, with 10 nucleotides matching TRBD1. The V and J ends lost 6 bases and 4 bases, in that order; junction bases with no gene match: 2. The CDR3 consists of 13 residues. DNA for the CDR3: TGTGCCAGCAGCTGGACAGGGGGCACTGAAGCTTTCTTT. Its translation is CASSWTGGTEAFF.

This clonotype has more than one count but fewer than ten. This chain links TRBV20-1 with TRBJ2-3; perhaps TRBD2 as D (6 bases). V was cut by 5 bases and J by 6 bases, with 9 bases left in between. CDR1 is DFQATT and CDR2 is SNEGSKA in the germline V gene (reference sequence). The CDR3 runs 11 residues. CDR3 region: CSAGEEDTQYF. DNA of the CDR3: TGCAGTGCTGGGGAGGAGGATACGCAGTATTTT.

The chain is built from TRBV6-5 and TRBJ1-6, with TRBD1 as a possible D gene (6 bases). This CDR3 contains 16 residues. The germline V gene has CDR1 MNHEY and CDR2 SVGAGI. Between the trimmed V and J ends, which lost 3 bases and 10 bases, there was a span of 19 bases. CDR3 sequence: CASSYSLGGAGSPLHF. The CDR3 nucleotides are TGTGCCAGCAGTTATTCCCTCGGGGGCGCAGGCTCACCCCTCCACTTT.

This clonotype showed up many times. V and J are TRBV13 and TRBJ1-1; weak D call: TRBD1 (6 bases). The CDR3 consists of 15 residues. The V end was cut by 8 bases, the J end by 0 bases, with 16 bases between. Per germline, CDR1 PRHDT and CDR2 FYEKMQ (reference sequence). The CDR3 bases are TGTGCCAGCGCCCCGACAGGCTCTATGAACACTGAAGCTTTCTTT. Protein: CASAPTGSMNTEAFF.

This clonotype occurred many times. The J gene is TRBJ1-6, the V gene TRBV14, with unresolved D. Per germline, CDR1 SGHDN and CDR2 FVKESK. The CDR3 is 12 amino acids. Trimming pared 1 base from V and 10 bases from J, leaving 5 bases between. CDR3 sequence reads: CASSQGASPLHF. The CDR3 DNA reads as TGTGCCAGCAGCCAAGGGGCCTCACCCCTCCACTTT.